Shown below are 9 T cell receptor beta chains from a single sample sequenced in a study of cytomegalovirus exposure and HLA in healthy donors. Vbeta (60) and Jbeta (13) primers were used in the PCR. Repertoires were generated with immunoSEQ multiplex PCR, while TCRdb's copy carries only in-frame clones and drops some. The top ten hold around 5% of the sample, which has 150,000 to 200,000 clones, about 80% seen once. Sequencing was done on a sample of PBMCs. These TCRs come from a man under 40 in good health and CMV-seronegative.

The chain joins TRBV6-5 to TRBJ1-1; D uncertain. The CDR3 has 15 residues. Trimming left V 0 bases short and J 4 bases short, with 12 bases between. Germline V lookup: CDR1 MNHEY, CDR2 SVGAGI. CDR3 loop: CASSYSRAVSTEAFF. CDR3 coding DNA: TGTGCCAGCAGTTACTCGAGGGCGGTATCCACTGAAGCTTTCTTT.

This clone was seen only once. The chain has TRBV6-5 and TRBJ2-7; TRBD1 is a possible D gene (5 bases). The ends were cut back, 8 bases at V and 0 bases at J, with 8 bases in the middle. The CDR3 totals 12 residues. Germline CDR1 MNHEY, CDR2 SVGAGI. In DNA form, the CDR3 reads TGTGCCAGCGGGGCAGGCTCCTACGAGCAGTACTTC. Translation: CASGAGSYEQYF.

This clone was recorded only once. The V gene is TRBV10-2, the J gene TRBJ1-2, with TRBD1 matching 9 bases. Looked up from germline, CDR1 is WSHSY and CDR2 is SAAADI. V lost 5 bases, J lost 2 bases, and 9 bases stayed unmatched. The CDR3 runs to 16 residues. The CDR3 DNA reads TGCGCCAGCAGTCGAGGACAGGGGATCCACAACTATGGCTACACCTTC. Translated: CASSRGQGIHNYGYTF.

The CDR3 DNA reads as TGCGCCAGCAGCCACGGGACAGGGAGCTACGAGCAGTACTTC. It encodes CASSHGTGSYEQYF. The chain joins TRBV4-1 to TRBJ2-7, with TRBD1 matching over 9 bases. V dropped 3 bases and J dropped 3; count of bases not matched to a gene: 3. The CDR3 runs to 14 residues. In germline, CDR1 is MGHRA, CDR2 YSYEKL.

The rearrangement joins TRBV9 to TRBJ1-1; possible D gene TRBD1, 5 bases. Germline V CDR1 and CDR2: SGDLS, YYNGEE. Trimming took 3 bases from V and 7 from J, leaving 13 bases between them. The CDR3 spans 13 residues. CDR3 amino acids: CASSAQGLGEAFF. Written as DNA, the CDR3 is TGTGCCAGCAGCGCTCAGGGTTTGGGTGAAGCTTTCTTT.

The chain employs TRBV19 and TRBJ1-1; D not certain. V was pared by 5 bases and J by 5 bases, with 6 bases between. CDR1 LNHDA and CDR2 SQIVND come from the germline V gene (reference sequence). The CDR3 covers 11 residues. In DNA form, the CDR3 reads TGTGCCAGTAGTGCGGGGACTGAAGCTTTCTTT. Its protein is CASSAGTEAFF.

This clone turned up a few times. This sequence joins TRBV27 and TRBJ2-7; maybe TRBD1 (5 bases). The germline V and J ends were trimmed by 2 bases and 3 bases, with 23 bases remaining between them. The CDR3 loop spans 18 amino acids. Per the germline V gene, CDR1 is MNHEY and CDR2 is SMNVEV (reference sequence). Written as DNA, the CDR3 is TGTGCCAGCAGTTTACGTCTGTCGAGACAGAAATACTTCTACGAGCAGTACTTC. It is translated as CASSLRLSRQKYFYEQYF.

The genes are TRBV7-9 and TRBJ1-2; D gene unclear. The V and J ends lost 4 bases and 6 bases respectively, with 6 bases between them. The CDR3 extends over 11 amino acids. CDR1 is SEHNR and CDR2 is FQNEAQ in the germline V gene (reference sequence). This CDR3 reads CASSSEHGYTF. CDR3 coding DNA: TGTGCCAGCAGCTCAGAACATGGCTACACCTTC.

This clone was observed a single time. The rearrangement uses TRBV27 and TRBJ2-5, with a weak D call TRBD1 (5 bases). CDR3 length: 14 amino acids. Germline lookup yields CDR1 MNHEY and CDR2 SMNVEV (reference sequence). Trimming shortened V by 7 bases and J by 4 bases, and 16 bases separated the two germline ends. The CDR3, as DNA: TGTGCCAGCATCCTCCCAGGGTCACGAGAGACCCAGTACTTC. Protein: CASILPGSRETQYF.